The 11 T cell receptor beta chains listed next were all sequenced from one sample in a study of T cell repertoires in cytomegalovirus infection. MiXCR, run by TCRdb on the reads, gives a single entry per CDR3 protein. The sample holds about 76,000 distinct CDR3 sequences, about 4% seen once. The sequencing sample was made of PBMCs. These receptors were obtained from a human donor in good health (CMV status not recorded). Some clones in this sample may be carry-over from other donors' samples.

This clonotype was observed at least ten times. The chain carries TRBV9 and TRBJ1-1; 7 nucleotides agree with TRBD1. The CDR3 runs 15 residues. Trimming removed 4 bases from V and 5 bases from J; junction bases left unmatched: 11. CDR1 and CDR2 from the germline V gene are SGDLS and YYNGEE. Here the CDR3 DNA reads TGTGCCAGCAGCCCGCAGGACAGGTCGTATACTGAAGCTTTCTTT. It is translated as CASSPQDRSYTEAFF.

In this sample, this clonotype turned up many times. The chain combines TRBV7-2 with TRBJ2-5; 7 bases map to TRBD2. The CDR3 has 13 residues. Germline trimming cut 7 bases from V and 9 bases from J; bases unmatched to any gene: 11. Germline assignment: CDR1 SGHTA and CDR2 FQGNSA. CDR3 amino acids: CASTPTGGGPQYF. CDR3 coding DNA: TGTGCCAGCACCCCGACTGGCGGGGGACCCCAGTACTTC.

In its sample, this clonotype was seen many times. The rearrangement uses TRBV7-2 and TRBJ1-6, with a possible D match to TRBD1 (6 bases). The V gene's germline CDR1 is SGHTA and CDR2 FQGNSA. This CDR3 spans 15 amino acids. Trimming took off 5 bases at V and 6 bases at J, with 14 bases between the two ends. This CDR3 is CASSEQGGLNSPLHF. The CDR3 DNA sequence: TGTGCCAGCAGCGAACAGGGCGGACTTAATTCACCCCTCCACTTT.

Many counts were recorded for this clonotype. The chain joins TRBV4-1 to TRBJ1-1; D remains ambiguous. This CDR3 is built from 15 residues. Per germline, CDR1 MGHRA and CDR2 YSYEKL. V lost 5 bases and J lost 3, with 16 bases in between. The CDR3 DNA follows: TGCGCCAGCAGCATCCGGGTTGGGGTTGACACTGAAGCTTTCTTT. It encodes CASSIRVGVDTEAFF.

This clonotype showed up many times. V gene TRBV12-3 or TRBV12-4 combines with J gene TRBJ1-5; 7 bases map to TRBD1. The CDR3 extends over 14 amino acids. With V trimmed by 10 bases and J by 4 bases, 10 bases remained unmatched. Written as DNA, the CDR3 is TGTGCCACCACGACAGGGATGAAGAATCAGCCCCAGCATTTT. Its protein is CATTTGMKNQPQHF.

This clonotype came up many times. The chain combines TRBV15 with TRBJ1-1, with D uncertain. CDR1 and CDR2 (germline): LNHNV, YYDKDF (reference sequence). CDR3 length: 19 amino acids. The ends were cut back, 5 bases at V and 0 bases at J, with 25 bases in the middle. The CDR3 protein is CATSPPAPPLGIMNTEAFF. CDR3 nucleotides: TGTGCCACCAGCCCCCCCGCGCCCCCTCTGGGAATTATGAACACTGAAGCTTTCTTT.

This clonotype was detected ten times or more. The V gene is TRBV7-9, the J gene TRBJ2-3, with 7 nucleotides matching TRBD1. CDR1 SEHNR and CDR2 FQNEAQ come from the germline V gene (reference sequence). Losses at the gene ends were 2 bases for V and 3 bases for J; bases not matched to a gene: 5. The CDR3 length is 15 residues. The CDR3 region is CASSLFGTDTDTQYF. The DNA for the CDR3 is TGTGCCAGCAGCTTATTTGGGACAGATACAGATACGCAGTATTTT.

This clonotype was seen repeatedly, ten times or more. The rearrangement links TRBV25-1 to TRBJ1-2, with TRBD1 as a possible D gene (6 bases). The germline V gene has CDR1 MGHDK and CDR2 SYGVNS. The CDR3 covers 12 residues. V was shortened by 6 bases and J by 8 bases, with 13 bases between the two germline ends. CDR3 region: CASRRTGSGYTF. The CDR3 DNA follows: TGTGCCAGCAGGAGAACAGGGAGCGGCTACACCTTC.

This clonotype appeared many times. The chain employs TRBV7-9 and TRBJ1-4, with a tentative D call TRBD1 (6 bases). Germline lookup yields CDR1 SEHNR and CDR2 FQNEAQ (reference sequence). The CDR3 sequence is 14 residues long. V was cut by 3 bases and J by 3 bases, with 8 bases left in between. The CDR3, as DNA: TGTGCCAGCAGCTTCCGGGGGCCTAATGAAAAACTGTTTTTT. Protein: CASSFRGPNEKLFF.

The sample holds many counts of this clonotype. The chain is built from TRBV30 and TRBJ1-3; D is perhaps TRBD1 (5 bases). The CDR3 loop spans 15 amino acids. V lost 1 base, J lost 4 bases, and 14 bases lay in between. CDR1 is GTSNPN, CDR2 SVGIG, per germline (reference sequence). The CDR3 is CAWSAPRGSGNTIYF. In DNA form, the CDR3 reads TGTGCCTGGAGTGCACCGAGGGGATCCGGAAACACCATATATTTT.

This clonotype was counted ten times or more. The chain is built from TRBV4-3 and TRBJ2-1, with D possibly TRBD1 on 6 matching bases. Germline lookup yields CDR1 LGHNA and CDR2 YSLEER. Trimming took 2 bases from V and 9 from J, leaving 11 bases between them. The CDR3 extends over 13 amino acids. CDR3 bases: TGCGCCAGCAGCCAACGCACAGGGCGTGAGCAGTTCTTC. As protein: CASSQRTGREQFF.